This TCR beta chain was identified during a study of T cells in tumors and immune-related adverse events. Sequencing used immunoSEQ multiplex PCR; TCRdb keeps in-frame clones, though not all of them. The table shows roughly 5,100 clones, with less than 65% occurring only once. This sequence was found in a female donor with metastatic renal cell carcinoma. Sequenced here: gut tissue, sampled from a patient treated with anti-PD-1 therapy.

The DNA for the CDR3 is TGTGCCAGCAGCCCCCGGACAGGCTATAATGAAAAACTGTTTTTT. It translates to CASSPRTGYNEKLFF. The J gene is TRBJ1-4, the V gene TRBV7-9, with TRBD1 matching 7 bases. V dropped 5 bases and J dropped 4; count of bases not matched to a gene: 7. Germline assignment: CDR1 SEHNR and CDR2 FQNEAQ (reference sequence). The CDR3 is 15 residues long.